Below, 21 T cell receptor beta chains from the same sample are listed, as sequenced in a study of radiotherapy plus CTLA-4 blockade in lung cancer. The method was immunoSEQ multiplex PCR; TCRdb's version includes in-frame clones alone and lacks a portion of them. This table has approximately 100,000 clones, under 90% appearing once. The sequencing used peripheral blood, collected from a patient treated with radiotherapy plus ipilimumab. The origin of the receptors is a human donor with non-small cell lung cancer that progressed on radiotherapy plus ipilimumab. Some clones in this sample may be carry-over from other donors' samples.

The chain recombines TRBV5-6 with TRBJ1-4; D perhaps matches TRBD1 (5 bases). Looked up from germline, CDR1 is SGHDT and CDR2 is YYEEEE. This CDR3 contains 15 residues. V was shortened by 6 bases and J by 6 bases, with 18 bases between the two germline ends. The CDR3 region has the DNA TGTGCCAGCATCGCTTTTGGGGACGGGGATGAAAAACTGTTTTTT. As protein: CASIAFGDGDEKLFF.

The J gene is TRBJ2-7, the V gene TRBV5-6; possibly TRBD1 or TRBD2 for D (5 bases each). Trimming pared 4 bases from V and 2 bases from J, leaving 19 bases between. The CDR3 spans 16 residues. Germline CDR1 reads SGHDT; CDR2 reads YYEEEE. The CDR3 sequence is CASSREGSGGTYEQYF. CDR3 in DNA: TGTGCCAGCAGCCGAGAGGGCTCTGGGGGTACCTACGAGCAGTACTTC.

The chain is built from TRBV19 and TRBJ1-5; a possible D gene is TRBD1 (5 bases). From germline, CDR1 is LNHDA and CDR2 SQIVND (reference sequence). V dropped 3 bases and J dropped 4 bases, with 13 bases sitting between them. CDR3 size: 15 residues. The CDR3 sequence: CASSMAGIGNQPQHF. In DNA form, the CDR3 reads TGTGCCAGTAGTATGGCAGGGATTGGAAATCAGCCCCAGCATTTT.

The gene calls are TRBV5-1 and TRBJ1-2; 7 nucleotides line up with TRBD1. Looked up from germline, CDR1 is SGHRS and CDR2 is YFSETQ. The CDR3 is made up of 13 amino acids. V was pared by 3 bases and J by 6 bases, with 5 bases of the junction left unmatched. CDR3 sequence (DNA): TGCGCCAGCAGCTCCCAGGGGGAGGATGGCTACACCTTC. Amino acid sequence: CASSSQGEDGYTF.

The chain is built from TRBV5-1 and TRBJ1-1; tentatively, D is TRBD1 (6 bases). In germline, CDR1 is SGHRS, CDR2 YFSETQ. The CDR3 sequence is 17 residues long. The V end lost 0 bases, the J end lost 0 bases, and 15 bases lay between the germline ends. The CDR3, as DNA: TGCGCCAGCAGCTTGGGCCCGCGGGGGGCATTGAACACTGAAGCTTTCTTT. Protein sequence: CASSLGPRGALNTEAFF. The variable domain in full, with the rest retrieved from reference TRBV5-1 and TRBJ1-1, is KAGVTQTPRYLIKTRGQQVTLSCSPISGHRSVSWYQQTPGQGLQFLFEYFSETQRNKGNFPGRFSGRQFSNSRSEMNVSTLELGDSALYLCASSLGPRGALNTEAFFGQGTRLTVV.

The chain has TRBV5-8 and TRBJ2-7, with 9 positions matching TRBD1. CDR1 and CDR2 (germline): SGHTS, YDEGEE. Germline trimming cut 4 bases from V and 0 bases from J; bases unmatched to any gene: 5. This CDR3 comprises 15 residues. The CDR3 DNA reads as TGTGCCAGCAGCCCCGGGACAGGGCTCTCCTACGAGCAGTACTTC. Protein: CASSPGTGLSYEQYF.

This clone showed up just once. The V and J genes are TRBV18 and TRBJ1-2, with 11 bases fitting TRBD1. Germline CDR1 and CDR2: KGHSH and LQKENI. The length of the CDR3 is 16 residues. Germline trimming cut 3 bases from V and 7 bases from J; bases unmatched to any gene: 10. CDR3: CASSPRTGGAMGGYTF. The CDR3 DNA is TGTGCCAGCTCACCGAGGACAGGGGGCGCGATGGGTGGCTACACCTTC.

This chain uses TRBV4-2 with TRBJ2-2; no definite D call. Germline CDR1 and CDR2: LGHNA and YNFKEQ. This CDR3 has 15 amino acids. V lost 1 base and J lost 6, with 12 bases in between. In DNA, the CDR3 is TGTGCCAGCAGCCAAGTTGGGCCCGAGGCCGGGGAGCTGTTTTTT. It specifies CASSQVGPEAGELFF.

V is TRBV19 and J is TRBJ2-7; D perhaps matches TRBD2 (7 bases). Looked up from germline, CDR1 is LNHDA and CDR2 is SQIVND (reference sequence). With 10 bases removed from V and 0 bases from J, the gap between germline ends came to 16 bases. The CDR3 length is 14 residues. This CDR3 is CATADSGVSYEQYF. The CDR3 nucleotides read TGTGCCACCGCGGACAGCGGGGTCTCCTACGAGCAGTACTTC. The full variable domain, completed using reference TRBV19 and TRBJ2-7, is DGGITQSPKYLFRKEGQNVTLSCEQNLNHDAMYWYRQDPGQGLRLIYYSQIVNDFQKGDIAEGYSVSREKKESFPLTVTSAQKNPTAFYLCATADSGVSYEQYFGPGTRLTVT.

The CDR3 loop is CASSQRAGRTDTQYF. The CDR3 DNA is TGCGCCAGCAGCCAGAGAGCGGGGAGAACAGATACGCAGTATTTT. The genes are TRBV4-3 and TRBJ2-3; 7 bases agree with TRBD2. V was clipped by 3 bases and J by 3 bases; unmatched bases: 6. This CDR3 is 15 amino acids long. Germline lookup yields CDR1 LGHNA and CDR2 YSLEER.

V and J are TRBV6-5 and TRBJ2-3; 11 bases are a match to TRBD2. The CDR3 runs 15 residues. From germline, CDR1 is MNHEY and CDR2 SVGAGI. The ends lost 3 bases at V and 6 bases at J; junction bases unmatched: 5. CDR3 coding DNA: TGTGCCAGCAGTTATAGCGGGGGGGGTCGTGATACGCAGTATTTT. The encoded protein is CASSYSGGGRDTQYF.

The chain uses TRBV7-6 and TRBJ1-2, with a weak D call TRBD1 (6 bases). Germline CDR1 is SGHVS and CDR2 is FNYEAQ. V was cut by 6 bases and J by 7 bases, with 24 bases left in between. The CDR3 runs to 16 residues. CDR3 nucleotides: TGTGCCAGCAGTCTGAGGGGGTCCAAGGGAGTAGGTGGCTACACCTTC. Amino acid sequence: CASSLRGSKGVGGYTF.

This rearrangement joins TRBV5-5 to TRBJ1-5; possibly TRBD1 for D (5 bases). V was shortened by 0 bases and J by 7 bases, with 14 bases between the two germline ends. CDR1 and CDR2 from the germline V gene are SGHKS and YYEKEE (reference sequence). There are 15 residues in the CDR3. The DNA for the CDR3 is TGTGCCAGCAGCTTGGATAGGGGACTCTCGCAGCCCCAGCATTTT. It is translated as CASSLDRGLSQPQHF.

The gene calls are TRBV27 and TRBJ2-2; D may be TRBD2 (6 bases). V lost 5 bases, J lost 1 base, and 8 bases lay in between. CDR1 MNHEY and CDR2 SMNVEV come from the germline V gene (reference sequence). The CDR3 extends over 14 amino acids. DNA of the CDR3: TGTGCCAGCAGTACGGGACTGAACACCGGGGAGCTGTTTTTT. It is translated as CASSTGLNTGELFF.

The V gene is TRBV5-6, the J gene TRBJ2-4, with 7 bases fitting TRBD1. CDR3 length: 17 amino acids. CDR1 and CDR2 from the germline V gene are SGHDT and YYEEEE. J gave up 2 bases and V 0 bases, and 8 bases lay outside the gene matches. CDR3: CASSLVGTGVTKNIQYF. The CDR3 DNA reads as TGTGCCAGCAGCTTGGTAGGAACAGGGGTTACCAAAAACATTCAGTACTTC.

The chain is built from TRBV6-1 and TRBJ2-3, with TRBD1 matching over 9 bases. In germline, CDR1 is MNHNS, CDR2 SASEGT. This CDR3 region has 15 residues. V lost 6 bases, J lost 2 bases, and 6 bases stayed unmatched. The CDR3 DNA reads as TGTGCCAGCAGGTCCGGGACAGGGCCCACAGATACGCAGTATTTT. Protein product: CASRSGTGPTDTQYF.

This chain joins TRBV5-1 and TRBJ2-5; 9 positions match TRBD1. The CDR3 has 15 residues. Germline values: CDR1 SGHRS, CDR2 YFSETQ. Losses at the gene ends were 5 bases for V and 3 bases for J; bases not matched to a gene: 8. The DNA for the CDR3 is TGCGCCAGCAGGGGACAGGGTACGGGGGAAGAGACCCAGTACTTC. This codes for CASRGQGTGEETQYF.

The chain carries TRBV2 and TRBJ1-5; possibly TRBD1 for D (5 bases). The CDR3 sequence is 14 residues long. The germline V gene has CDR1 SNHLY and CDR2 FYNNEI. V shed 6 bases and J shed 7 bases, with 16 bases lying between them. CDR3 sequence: CASSGQGFGQPQHF. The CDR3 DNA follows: TGTGCCAGCAGCGGCCAGGGATTTGGACAGCCCCAGCATTTT.

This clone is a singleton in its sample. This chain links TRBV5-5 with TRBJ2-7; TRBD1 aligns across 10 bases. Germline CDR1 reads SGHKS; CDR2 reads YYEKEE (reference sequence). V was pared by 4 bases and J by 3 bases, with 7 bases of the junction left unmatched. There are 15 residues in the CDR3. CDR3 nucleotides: TGTGCCAGCAGCAGCGGGACAGGGGATGACTACGAGCAGTACTTC. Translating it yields CASSSGTGDDYEQYF.

CDR3 sequence reads: CASSLAITSTYEQYF. In DNA form, the CDR3 reads TGCGCCAGCAGCTTGGCTATTACATCGACCTACGAGCAGTACTTC. V is TRBV5-1 and J is TRBJ2-7, with D hard to call. The CDR3 contains 15 residues. The germline V gene encodes CDR1 SGHRS and CDR2 YFSETQ. Trimming took 0 bases from V and 2 from J, leaving 12 bases between them. Full variable domain (missing parts from reference TRBV5-1 and TRBJ2-7): KAGVTQTPRYLIKTRGQQVTLSCSPISGHRSVSWYQQTPGQGLQFLFEYFSETQRNKGNFPGRFSGRQFSNSRSEMNVSTLELGDSALYLCASSLAITSTYEQYFGPGTRLTVT.

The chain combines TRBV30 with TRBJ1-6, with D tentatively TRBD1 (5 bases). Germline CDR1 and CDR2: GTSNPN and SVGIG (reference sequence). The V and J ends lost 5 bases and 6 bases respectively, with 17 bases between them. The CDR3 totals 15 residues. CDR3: CAWDLGGTSNSPLHF. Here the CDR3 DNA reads TGTGCCTGGGACCTTGGGGGGACGTCTAATTCACCCCTCCACTTT.